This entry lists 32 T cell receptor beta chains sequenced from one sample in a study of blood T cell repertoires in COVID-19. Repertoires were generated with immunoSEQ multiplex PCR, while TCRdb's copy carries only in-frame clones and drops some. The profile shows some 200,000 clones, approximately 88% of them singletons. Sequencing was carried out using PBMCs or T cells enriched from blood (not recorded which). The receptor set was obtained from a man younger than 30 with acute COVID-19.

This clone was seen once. The CDR3 nucleotides are TGTGCCAGCAGTTTAGGGGATCCGGCAGGGGGCGTGGAGCAGTACTTC. Its translation is CASSLGDPAGGVEQYF. The chain links TRBV28 to TRBJ2-7; 8 nucleotides match TRBD1. This CDR3 has 16 amino acids. Germline V CDR1 and CDR2: MDHEN, SYDVKM. The J segment lost 7 bases and the V segment lost 2 bases, leaving 13 bases of the junction unmatched. The full variable domain, with the rest looked up from reference TRBV28 and TRBJ2-7, is DVKVTQSSRYLVKRTGEKVFLECVQDMDHENMFWYRQDPGLGLRLIYFSYDVKMKEKGDIPEGYSVSREKKERFSLILESASTNQTSMYLCASSLGDPAGGVEQYFGPGTRLTVT.

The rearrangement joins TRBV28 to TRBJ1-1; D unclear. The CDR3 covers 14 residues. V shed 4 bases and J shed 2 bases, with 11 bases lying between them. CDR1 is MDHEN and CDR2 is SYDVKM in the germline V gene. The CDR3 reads CASSWTGINTEAFF. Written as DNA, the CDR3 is TGTGCCAGCAGTTGGACGGGGATCAACACTGAAGCTTTCTTT.

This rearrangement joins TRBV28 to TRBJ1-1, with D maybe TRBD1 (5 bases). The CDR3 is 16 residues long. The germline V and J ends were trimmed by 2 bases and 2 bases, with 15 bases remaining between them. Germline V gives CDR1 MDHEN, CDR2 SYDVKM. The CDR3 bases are TGTGCCAGCAGTTTAGCGGGAATCGGGGCAAACACTGAAGCTTTCTTT. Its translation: CASSLAGIGANTEAFF.

The DNA of the CDR3 is TGTGCCAGCAGCGTAGATGGTGTAGTTGGTGAAAAACTGTTTTTT. It specifies CASSVDGVVGEKLFF. This chain uses TRBV9 with TRBJ1-4; D remains ambiguous. Germline V gene data show CDR1 as SGDLS and CDR2 as YYNGEE. This CDR3 spans 15 amino acids. Deletions cut 0 bases from V and 7 bases from J, with 13 bases between.

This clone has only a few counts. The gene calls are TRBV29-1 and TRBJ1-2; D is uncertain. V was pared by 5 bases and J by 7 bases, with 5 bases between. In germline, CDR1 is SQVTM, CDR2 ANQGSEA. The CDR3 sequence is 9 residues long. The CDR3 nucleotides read TGCAGCGTTCTGTCTGGCTACACCTTC. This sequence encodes CSVLSGYTF.

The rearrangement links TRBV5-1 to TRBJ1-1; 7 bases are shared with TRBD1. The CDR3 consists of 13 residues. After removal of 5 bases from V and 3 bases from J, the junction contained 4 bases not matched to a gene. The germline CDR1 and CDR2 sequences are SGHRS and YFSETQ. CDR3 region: CASRGTVDTEAFF. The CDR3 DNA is TGCGCCAGCAGGGGGACAGTTGACACTGAAGCTTTCTTT.

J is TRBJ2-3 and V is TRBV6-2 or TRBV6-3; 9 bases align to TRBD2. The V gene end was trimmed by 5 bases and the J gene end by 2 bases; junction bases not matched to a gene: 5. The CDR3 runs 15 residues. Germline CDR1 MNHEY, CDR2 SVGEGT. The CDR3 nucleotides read TGTGCCAGCAGTAAGGGACTAGCTGTCACAGATACGCAGTATTTT. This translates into CASSKGLAVTDTQYF.

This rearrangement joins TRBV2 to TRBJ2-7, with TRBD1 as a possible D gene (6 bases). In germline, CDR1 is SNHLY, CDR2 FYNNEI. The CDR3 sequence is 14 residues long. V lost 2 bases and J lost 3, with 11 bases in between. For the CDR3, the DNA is TGTGCCAGCAGTGAAATTCAAGGGGGCTACGAGCAGTACTTC. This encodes CASSEIQGGYEQYF.

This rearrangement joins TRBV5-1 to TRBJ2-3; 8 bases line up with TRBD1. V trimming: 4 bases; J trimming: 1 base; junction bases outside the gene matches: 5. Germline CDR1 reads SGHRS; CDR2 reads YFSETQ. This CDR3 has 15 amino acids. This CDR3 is CASSRLGQGTDTQYF. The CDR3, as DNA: TGCGCCAGCAGCCGACTGGGACAGGGCACAGATACGCAGTATTTT.

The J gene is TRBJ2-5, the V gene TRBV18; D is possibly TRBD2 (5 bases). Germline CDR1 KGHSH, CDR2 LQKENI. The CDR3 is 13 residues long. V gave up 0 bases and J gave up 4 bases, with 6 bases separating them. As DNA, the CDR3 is TGTGCCAGCTCACCACCGGAGGTAGAGACCCAGTACTTC. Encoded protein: CASSPPEVETQYF.

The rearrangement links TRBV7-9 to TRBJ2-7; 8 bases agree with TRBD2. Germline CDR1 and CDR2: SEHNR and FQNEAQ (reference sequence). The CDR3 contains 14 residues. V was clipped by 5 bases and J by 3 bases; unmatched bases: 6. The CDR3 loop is CASSPDSGSYEQYF. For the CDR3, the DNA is TGTGCCAGCAGCCCGGACAGCGGGAGCTACGAGCAGTACTTC.

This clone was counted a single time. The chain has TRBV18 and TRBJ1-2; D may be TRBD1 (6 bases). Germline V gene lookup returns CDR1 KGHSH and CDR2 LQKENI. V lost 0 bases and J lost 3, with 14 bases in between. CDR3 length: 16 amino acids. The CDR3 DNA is TGTGCCAGCTCACCACCCTCAACAGGGATCGACTATGGCTACACCTTC. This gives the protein CASSPPSTGIDYGYTF.

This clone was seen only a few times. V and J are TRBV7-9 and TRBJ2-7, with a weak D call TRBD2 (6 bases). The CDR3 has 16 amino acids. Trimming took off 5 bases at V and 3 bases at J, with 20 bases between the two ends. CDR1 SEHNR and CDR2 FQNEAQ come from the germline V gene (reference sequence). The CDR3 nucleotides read TGTGCCAGCAGCCCACCCTTCCGACTCGGGGGCTACGAGCAGTACTTC. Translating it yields CASSPPFRLGGYEQYF.

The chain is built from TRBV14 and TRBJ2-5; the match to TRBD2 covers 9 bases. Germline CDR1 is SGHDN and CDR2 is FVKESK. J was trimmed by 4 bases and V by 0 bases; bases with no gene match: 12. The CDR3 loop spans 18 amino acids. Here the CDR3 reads CASSQELPLAGRGETQYF. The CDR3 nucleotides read TGTGCCAGCAGCCAAGAGCTTCCCCTAGCGGGACGGGGAGAGACCCAGTACTTC.

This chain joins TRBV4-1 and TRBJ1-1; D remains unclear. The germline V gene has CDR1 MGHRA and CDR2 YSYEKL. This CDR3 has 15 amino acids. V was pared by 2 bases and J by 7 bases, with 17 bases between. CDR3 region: CASSQPLSRDDEAFF. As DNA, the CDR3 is TGCGCCAGCAGCCAACCTTTAAGCCGGGATGATGAAGCTTTCTTT.

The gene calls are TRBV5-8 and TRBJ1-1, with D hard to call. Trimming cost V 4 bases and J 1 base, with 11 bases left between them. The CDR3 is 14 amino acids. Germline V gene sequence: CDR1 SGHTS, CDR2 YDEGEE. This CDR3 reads CASSARLKNTEAFF. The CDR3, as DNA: TGTGCCAGCAGCGCCAGACTGAAGAACACTGAAGCTTTCTTT.

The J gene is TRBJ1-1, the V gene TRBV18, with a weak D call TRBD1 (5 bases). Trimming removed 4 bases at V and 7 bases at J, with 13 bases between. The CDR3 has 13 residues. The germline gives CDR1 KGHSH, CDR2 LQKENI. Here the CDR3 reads CASSQKGAVEAFF. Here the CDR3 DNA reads TGTGCCAGCTCACAAAAAGGGGCAGTTGAAGCTTTCTTT.

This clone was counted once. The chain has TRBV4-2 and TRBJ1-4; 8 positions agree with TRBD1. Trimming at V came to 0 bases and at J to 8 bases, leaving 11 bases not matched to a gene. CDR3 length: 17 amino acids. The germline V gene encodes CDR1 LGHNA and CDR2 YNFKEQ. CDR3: CASSQEFLGQGGEKLFF. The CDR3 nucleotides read TGTGCCAGCAGCCAAGAGTTTTTAGGACAGGGCGGAGAAAAACTGTTTTTT.

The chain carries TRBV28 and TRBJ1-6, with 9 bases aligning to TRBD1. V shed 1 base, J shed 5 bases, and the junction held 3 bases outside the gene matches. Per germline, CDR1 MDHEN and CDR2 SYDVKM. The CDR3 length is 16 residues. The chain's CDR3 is CASSLLGTGNNSPLHF. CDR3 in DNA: TGTGCCAGCAGTTTATTGGGGACAGGGAATAATTCACCCCTCCACTTT.

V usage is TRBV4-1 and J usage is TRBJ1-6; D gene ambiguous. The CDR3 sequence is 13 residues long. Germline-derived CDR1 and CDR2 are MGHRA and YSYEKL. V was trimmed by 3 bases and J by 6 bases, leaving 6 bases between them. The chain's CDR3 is CASSHTTNSPLHF. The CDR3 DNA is TGCGCCAGCAGCCATACAACTAATTCACCCCTCCACTTT.

CDR3 sequence (DNA): TGTGCCAGCAGCCTCGACAGGACCTACGAGCAGTACTTC. Translating gives CASSLDRTYEQYF. The chain couples TRBV7-2 to TRBJ2-7; TRBD1 might be the D (6 bases). The ends were cut back, 5 bases at V and 2 bases at J, with 10 bases in the middle. This CDR3 comprises 13 residues. Germline V lookup: CDR1 SGHTA, CDR2 FQGNSA.

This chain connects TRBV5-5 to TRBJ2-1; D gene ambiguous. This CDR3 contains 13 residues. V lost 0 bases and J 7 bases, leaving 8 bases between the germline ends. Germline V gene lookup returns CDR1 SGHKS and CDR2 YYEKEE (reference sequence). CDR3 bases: TGTGCCAGCAGCTTGGGGCAGATGAATGAGCAGTTCTTC. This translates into CASSLGQMNEQFF.

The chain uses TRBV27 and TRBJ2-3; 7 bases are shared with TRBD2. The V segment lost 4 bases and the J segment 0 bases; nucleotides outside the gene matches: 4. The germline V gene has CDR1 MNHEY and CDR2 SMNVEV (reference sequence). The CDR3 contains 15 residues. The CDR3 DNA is TGTGCCAGCAGTTGGTCTAGCGGAAGCACAGATACGCAGTATTTT. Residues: CASSWSSGSTDTQYF.

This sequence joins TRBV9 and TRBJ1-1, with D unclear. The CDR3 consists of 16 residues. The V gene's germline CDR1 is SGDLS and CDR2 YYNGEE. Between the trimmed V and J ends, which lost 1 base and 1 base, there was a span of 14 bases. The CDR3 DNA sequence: TGTGCCAGCAGCGTACATCCGAAGGAGAAGAACACTGAAGCTTTCTTT. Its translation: CASSVHPKEKNTEAFF.

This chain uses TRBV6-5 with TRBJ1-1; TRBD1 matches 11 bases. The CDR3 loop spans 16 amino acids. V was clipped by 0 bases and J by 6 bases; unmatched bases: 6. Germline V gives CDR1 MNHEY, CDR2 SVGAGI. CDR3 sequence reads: CASSYSRTGGAPEAFF. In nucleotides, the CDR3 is TGTGCCAGCAGTTACTCGCGGACAGGGGGCGCCCCTGAAGCTTTCTTT.

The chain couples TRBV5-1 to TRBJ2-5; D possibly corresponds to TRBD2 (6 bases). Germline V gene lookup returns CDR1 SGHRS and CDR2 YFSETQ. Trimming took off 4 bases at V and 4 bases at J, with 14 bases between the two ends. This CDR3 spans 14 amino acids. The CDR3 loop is CASSPQPGGETQYF. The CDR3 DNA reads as TGCGCCAGCAGCCCCCAACCCGGGGGAGAGACCCAGTACTTC.

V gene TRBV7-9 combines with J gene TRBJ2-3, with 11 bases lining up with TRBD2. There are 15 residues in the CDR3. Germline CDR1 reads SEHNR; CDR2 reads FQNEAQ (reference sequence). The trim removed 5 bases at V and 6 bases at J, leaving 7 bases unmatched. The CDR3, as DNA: TGTGCCAGCAGCCATAGCGGGAGGGCCGGTGATACGCAGTATTTT. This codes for CASSHSGRAGDTQYF.

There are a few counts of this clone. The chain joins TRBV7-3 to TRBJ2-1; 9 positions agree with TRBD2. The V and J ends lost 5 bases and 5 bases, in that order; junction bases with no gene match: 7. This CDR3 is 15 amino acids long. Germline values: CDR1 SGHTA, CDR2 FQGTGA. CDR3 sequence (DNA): TGTGCCAGCAGCACTCCTAGCGGGGCTAACAATGAGCAGTTCTTC. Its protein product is CASSTPSGANNEQFF.

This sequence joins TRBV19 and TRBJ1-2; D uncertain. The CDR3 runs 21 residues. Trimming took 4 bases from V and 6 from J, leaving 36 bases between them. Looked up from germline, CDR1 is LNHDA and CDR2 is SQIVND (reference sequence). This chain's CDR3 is CASSTQQFIPVSSSTTHGYTF. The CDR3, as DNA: TGTGCCAGTAGTACCCAACAGTTTATCCCTGTCTCGAGCTCAACAACCCATGGCTACACCTTC.

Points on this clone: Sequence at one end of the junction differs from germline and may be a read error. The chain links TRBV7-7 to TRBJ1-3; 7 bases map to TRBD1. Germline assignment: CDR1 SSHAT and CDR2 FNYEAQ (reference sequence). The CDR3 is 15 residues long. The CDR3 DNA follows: TGTGCTAGCAGCGAGGACAGGACCTCTGGAAACACCATATATTTT. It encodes CASSEDRTSGNTIYF.

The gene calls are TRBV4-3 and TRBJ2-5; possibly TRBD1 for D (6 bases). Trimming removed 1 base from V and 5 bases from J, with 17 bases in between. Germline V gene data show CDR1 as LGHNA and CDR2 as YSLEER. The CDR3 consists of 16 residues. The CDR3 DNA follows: TGCGCCAGCAGCCAAGCCCCCCAACAGGGCGGGGAGACCCAGTACTTC. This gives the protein CASSQAPQQGGETQYF.

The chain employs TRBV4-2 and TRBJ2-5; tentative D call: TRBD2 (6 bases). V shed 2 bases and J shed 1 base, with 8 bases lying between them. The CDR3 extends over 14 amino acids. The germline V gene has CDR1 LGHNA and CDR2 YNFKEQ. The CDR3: CASSQSGSQETQYF. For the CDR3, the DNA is TGTGCCAGCAGCCAATCCGGGAGCCAAGAGACCCAGTACTTC.